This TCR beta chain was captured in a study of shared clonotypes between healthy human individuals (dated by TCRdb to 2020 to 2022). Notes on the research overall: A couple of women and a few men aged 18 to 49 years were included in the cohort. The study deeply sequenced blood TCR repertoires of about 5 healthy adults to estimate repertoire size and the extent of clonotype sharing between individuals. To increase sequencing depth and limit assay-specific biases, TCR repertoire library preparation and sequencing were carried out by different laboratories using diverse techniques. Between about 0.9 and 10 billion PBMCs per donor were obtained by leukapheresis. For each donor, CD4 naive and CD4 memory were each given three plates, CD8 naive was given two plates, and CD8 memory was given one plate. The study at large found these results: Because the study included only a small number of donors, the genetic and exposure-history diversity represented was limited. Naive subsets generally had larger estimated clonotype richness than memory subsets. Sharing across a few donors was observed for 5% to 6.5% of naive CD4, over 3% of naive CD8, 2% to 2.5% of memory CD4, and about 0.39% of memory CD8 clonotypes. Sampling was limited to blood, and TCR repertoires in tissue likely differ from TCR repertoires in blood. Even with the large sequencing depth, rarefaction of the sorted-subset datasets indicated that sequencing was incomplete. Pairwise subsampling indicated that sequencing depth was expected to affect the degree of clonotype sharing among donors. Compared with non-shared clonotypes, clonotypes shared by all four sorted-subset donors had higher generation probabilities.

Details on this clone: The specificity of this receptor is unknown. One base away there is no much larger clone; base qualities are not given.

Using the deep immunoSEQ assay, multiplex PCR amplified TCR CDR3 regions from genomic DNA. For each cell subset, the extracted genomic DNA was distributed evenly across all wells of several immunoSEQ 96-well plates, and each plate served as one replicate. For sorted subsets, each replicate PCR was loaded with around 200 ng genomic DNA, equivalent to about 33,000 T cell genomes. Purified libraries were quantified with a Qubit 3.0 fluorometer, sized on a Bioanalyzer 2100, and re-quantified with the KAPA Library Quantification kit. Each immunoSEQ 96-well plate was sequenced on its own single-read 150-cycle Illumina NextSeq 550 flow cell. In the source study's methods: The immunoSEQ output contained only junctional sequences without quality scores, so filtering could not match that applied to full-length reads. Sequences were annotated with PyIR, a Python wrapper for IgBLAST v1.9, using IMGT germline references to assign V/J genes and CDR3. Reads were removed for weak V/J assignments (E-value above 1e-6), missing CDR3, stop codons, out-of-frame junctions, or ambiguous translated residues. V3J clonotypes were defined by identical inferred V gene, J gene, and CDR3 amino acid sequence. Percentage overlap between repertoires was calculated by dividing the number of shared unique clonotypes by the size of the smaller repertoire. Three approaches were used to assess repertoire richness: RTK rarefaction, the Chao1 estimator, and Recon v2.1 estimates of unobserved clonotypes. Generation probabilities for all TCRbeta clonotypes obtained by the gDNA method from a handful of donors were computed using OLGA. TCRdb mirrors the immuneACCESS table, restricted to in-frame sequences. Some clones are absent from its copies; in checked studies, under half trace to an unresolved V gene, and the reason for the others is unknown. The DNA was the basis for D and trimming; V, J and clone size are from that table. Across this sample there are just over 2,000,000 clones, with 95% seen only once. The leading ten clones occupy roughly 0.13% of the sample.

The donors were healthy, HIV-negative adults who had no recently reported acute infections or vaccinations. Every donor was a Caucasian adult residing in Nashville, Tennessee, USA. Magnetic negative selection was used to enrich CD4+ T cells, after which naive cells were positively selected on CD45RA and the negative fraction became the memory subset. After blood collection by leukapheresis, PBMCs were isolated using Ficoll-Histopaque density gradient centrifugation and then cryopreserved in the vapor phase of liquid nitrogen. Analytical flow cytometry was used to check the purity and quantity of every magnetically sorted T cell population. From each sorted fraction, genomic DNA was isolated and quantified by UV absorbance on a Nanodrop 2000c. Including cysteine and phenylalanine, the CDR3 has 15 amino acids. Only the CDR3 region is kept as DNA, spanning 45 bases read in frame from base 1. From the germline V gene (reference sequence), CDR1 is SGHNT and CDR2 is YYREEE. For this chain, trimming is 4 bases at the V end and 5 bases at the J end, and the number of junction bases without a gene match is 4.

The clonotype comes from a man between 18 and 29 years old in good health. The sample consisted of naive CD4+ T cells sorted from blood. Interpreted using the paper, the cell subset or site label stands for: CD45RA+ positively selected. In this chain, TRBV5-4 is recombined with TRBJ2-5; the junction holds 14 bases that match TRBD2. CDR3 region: CASSKTSGGEETQYF. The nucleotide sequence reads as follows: TGTGCCAGCAGCAAGACTAGCGGGGGGGAGGAGACCCAGTACTTC.